Presented here are 23 T cell receptor beta chains from one specimen sequenced in a study of blood T cell repertoires in COVID-19. Profiled with immunoSEQ multiplex PCR; TCRdb holds only in-frame clones, not every one. The profile shows 80,000 to 95,000 clones, 90% to 95% of them singletons. The sequencing input was peripheral blood. The receptors derive from a human donor with active COVID-19. The donor label of this sample is uncertain.

The chain uses TRBV11-2 and TRBJ1-4; 8 bases match TRBD1. V shed 5 bases and J 12 bases; nucleotides not matched to a gene: 5. The CDR3 length is 12 residues. Germline values: CDR1 SGHAT, CDR2 FQNNGV. For the CDR3, the DNA is TGTGCCAGCAGCCAGGACAGGGTGGAACTGTTTTTT. This translates into CASSQDRVELFF.

The chain combines TRBV28 with TRBJ2-7, with a possible D match to TRBD1 (6 bases). The germline CDR1 and CDR2 sequences are MDHEN and SYDVKM. V shed 4 bases and J shed 2 bases, with 12 bases lying between them. CDR3 size: 14 residues. The CDR3 DNA follows: TGTGCCAGCAGTTCGAGGGGGTTAACCTACGAGCAGTACTTC. Amino acid sequence: CASSSRGLTYEQYF.

A note on this clone: The junction departs from germline at one end; a sequencing error may be responsible. The J gene is TRBJ1-1, the V gene TRBV11-2; TRBD1 is a possible D gene (5 bases). Germline-derived CDR1 and CDR2 are SGHAT and FQNNGV. The CDR3 sequence is 14 residues long. CDR3 coding DNA: TGTGCCAGCAGCTCGAGCGGGGGGTCCCCTCCGGTTTACTTT. It is translated as CASSSSGGSPPVYF.

CDR3 region: CASRTQRGGPSNEQFF. CDR3 sequence (DNA): TGCGCCAGCAGAACCCAGCGGGGGGGCCCTAGCAATGAGCAGTTCTTC. This chain links TRBV10-2 with TRBJ2-1, with 10 bases that match TRBD2. This CDR3 contains 16 residues. CDR1 and CDR2 from the germline V gene are WSHSY and SAAADI. With V trimmed by 6 bases and J by 6 bases, 11 bases remained unmatched.

The chain is built from TRBV6-5 and TRBJ1-5; 9 positions match TRBD1. With 4 bases clipped from V and 3 bases from J, the junction kept 4 bases outside the gene matches. CDR1 and CDR2 (germline): MNHEY, SVGAGI. CDR3 length: 15 amino acids. For the CDR3, the DNA is TGTGCCAGCAGTTCTGGGACAGGGTACAATCAGCCCCAGCATTTT. The encoded protein is CASSSGTGYNQPQHF.

CDR3 sequence (DNA): TGTGCCAGTAGTATGGGGGGGGGCTCCGACGGCACTGAAGCTTTCTTT. Translation gives CASSMGGGSDGTEAFF. The chain is built from TRBV19 and TRBJ1-1, with D perhaps matching TRBD1 (6 bases). This CDR3 contains 16 residues. V lost 3 bases to trimming and J lost 4 bases, with 18 bases between them. Germline CDR1 LNHDA, CDR2 SQIVND (reference sequence).

This chain connects TRBV6-5 to TRBJ2-7, with 9 bases lining up with TRBD1. The CDR3 has 15 amino acids. Germline V lookup: CDR1 MNHEY, CDR2 SVGAGI. V lost 6 bases, J lost 6 bases, and 12 bases stayed unmatched. Written as DNA, the CDR3 is TGTGCCAGCAGCGGCGCGGGACAGGGCAGGTTCGAGCAGTACTTC. Translating gives CASSGAGQGRFEQYF.

The chain joins TRBV7-2 to TRBJ2-2; D gene uncertain. CDR1 is SGHTA, CDR2 FQGNSA, per germline. Trimming removed 3 bases at V and 1 base at J, with 12 bases between. The CDR3 covers 16 residues. For the CDR3, the DNA is TGTGCCAGCAGCTTGTCGAAGCCTCTGAACACCGGGGAGCTGTTTTTT. Translated: CASSLSKPLNTGELFF.

The CDR3 DNA sequence: TGTGCCAGCAGTGAAGCACTAGCGGGGGGGCTTGGAAACGAGCAGTACTTC. This codes for CASSEALAGGLGNEQYF. V usage is TRBV6-1 and J usage is TRBJ2-7, with 13 positions matching TRBD2. V shed 0 bases, J shed 5 bases, and the junction held 7 bases outside the gene matches. CDR3 length: 17 residues. CDR1 and CDR2 (germline): MNHNS, SASEGT.

This chain uses TRBV15 with TRBJ2-2, with 10 bases aligning to TRBD2. There are 15 residues in the CDR3. CDR1 is LNHNV and CDR2 is YYDKDF in the germline V gene (reference sequence). With V trimmed by 0 bases and J by 9 bases, 4 bases remained unmatched. The CDR3 coding sequence is TGTGCCACCAGCAGAGATCTAGCGGGGGCTCGGGAGCTGTTTTTT. Its translation is CATSRDLAGARELFF.

The CDR3 region is CASSSDRGREKLFF. The CDR3 nucleotides are TGTGCCAGTAGTTCAGACAGGGGTCGTGAAAAACTGTTTTTT. V and J are TRBV19 and TRBJ1-4, with 8 positions matching TRBD1. CDR1 is LNHDA, CDR2 SQIVND, per germline (reference sequence). The CDR3 contains 14 residues. V shed 5 bases, J shed 7 bases, and the junction held 6 bases outside the gene matches.

J is TRBJ2-7 and V is TRBV5-8, with 8 bases lining up with TRBD1. This CDR3 contains 13 residues. CDR1 and CDR2 from the germline V gene are SGHTS and YDEGEE. Germline trimming cut 6 bases from V and 9 bases from J; bases unmatched to any gene: 11. In DNA, the CDR3 is TGTGCCAGCACTTTTTGGACAGGGCAAGCGCAGTACTTC. Amino acids: CASTFWTGQAQYF.

The chain recombines TRBV5-1 with TRBJ2-5; no clear D. V was cut by 4 bases and J by 1 base, with 11 bases left in between. The CDR3 covers 14 residues. In germline, CDR1 is SGHRS, CDR2 YFSETQ. CDR3 protein: CASSPLASQETQYF. As DNA, the CDR3 is TGCGCCAGCAGCCCCCTCGCTAGCCAAGAGACCCAGTACTTC.

A single count supports this clone. This chain uses TRBV9 with TRBJ1-1; the D is unclear. Germline V gene lookup returns CDR1 SGDLS and CDR2 YYNGEE. There are 16 residues in the CDR3. The V end was cut by 0 bases, the J end by 4 bases, with 16 bases between. The CDR3 here is CASSVAWGGEGTEAFF. Here the CDR3 DNA reads TGTGCCAGCAGCGTAGCTTGGGGAGGAGAAGGCACTGAAGCTTTCTTT. The whole variable domain, filled in from reference TRBV9 and TRBJ1-1, reads DSGVTQTPKHLITATGQRVTLRCSPRSGDLSVYWYQQSLDQGLQFLIQYYNGEERAKGNILERFSAQQFPDLHSELNLSSLELGDSALYFCASSVAWGGEGTEAFFGQGTRLTVV.

The chain has TRBV15 and TRBJ1-2, with a possible D match to TRBD1 (6 bases). CDR3 length: 14 residues. CDR1 and CDR2 from the germline V gene are LNHNV and YYDKDF (reference sequence). V was pared by 1 base and J by 0 bases, with 6 bases between. The CDR3, as DNA: TGTGCCACCAGCAGAGGACAGGCTAACTATGGCTACACCTTC. This codes for CATSRGQANYGYTF.

The rearrangement joins TRBV2 to TRBJ1-4, with 8 bases fitting TRBD1. Germline lookup yields CDR1 SNHLY and CDR2 FYNNEI. The V gene end was trimmed by 8 bases and the J gene end by 13 bases; junction bases not matched to a gene: 6. The CDR3 spans 11 residues. CDR3 nucleotide sequence: TGTGCCAGCGCCTGGACAGGGCTACTGTTTTTT. Translating gives CASAWTGLLFF. Full variable domain (rest looked up from reference TRBV2 and TRBJ1-4): EPEVTQTPSHQVTQMGQEVILRCVPISNHLYFYWYRQILGQKVEFLVSFYNNEISEKSEIFDDQFSVERPDGSNFTLKIRSTKLEDSAMYFCASAWTGLLFFGSGTQLSVL.

This clone was recorded only once. V gene TRBV3-1 (or the pseudogene TRBV3-2) combines with J gene TRBJ1-5; a possible D gene is TRBD1 (6 bases). Germline V lookup: CDR1 LGHDT, CDR2 YNNKEL (reference sequence). The CDR3 totals 14 residues. V was cut by 4 bases and J by 7 bases, with 14 bases left in between. The CDR3 DNA reads TGTGCCAGCAGCCTAACAGGGAAGGGACAGCCCCAGCATTTT. Protein sequence: CASSLTGKGQPQHF.

J is TRBJ2-3 and V is TRBV4-2, with unresolved D. This CDR3 region has 16 residues. Between the trimmed V and J ends, which lost 0 bases and 3 bases, there was a span of 13 bases. In germline, CDR1 is LGHNA, CDR2 YNFKEQ. The CDR3 spells CASSQEGPPRTDTQYF. The CDR3 DNA follows: TGTGCCAGCAGCCAAGAGGGTCCGCCGCGGACAGATACGCAGTATTTT.

The rearrangement joins TRBV24-1 to TRBJ1-5; TRBD1 matches at 9 bases. This CDR3 spans 17 amino acids. The trim removed 0 bases at V and 7 bases at J, leaving 9 bases unmatched. Per the germline V gene, CDR1 is KGHDR and CDR2 is SFDVKD. CDR3 coding DNA: TGTGCCACCAGTGATTTGCAGCCGACAGGGGGTATCCAGCCCCAGCATTTT. Residues: CATSDLQPTGGIQPQHF.

V and J are TRBV10-3 and TRBJ2-7; 12 bases fit TRBD1. This CDR3 has 16 amino acids. Germline CDR1 ENHRY, CDR2 SYGVKD. The junction had 12 bases not matched to a gene; V was cut back by 6 bases and J by 6 bases. CDR3: CAIRDPGTGGGSEQYF. CDR3 nucleotide sequence: TGTGCCATCAGGGACCCTGGGACAGGGGGCGGTTCCGAGCAGTACTTC.

This chain links TRBV18 with TRBJ1-5; D unclear. The V end lost 3 bases, the J end lost 4 bases, and 10 bases lay between the germline ends. Per the germline V gene, CDR1 is KGHSH and CDR2 is LQKENI. The CDR3 runs 14 residues. CDR3 nucleotide sequence: TGTGCCAGCTCACCGGCTGGGAGTAATCAGCCCCAGCATTTT. It encodes CASSPAGSNQPQHF.

This rearrangement joins TRBV7-2 to TRBJ2-1, with D perhaps matching TRBD2 (6 bases). The V gene's germline CDR1 is SGHTA and CDR2 FQGNSA. This CDR3 comprises 14 residues. The germline V and J ends were trimmed by 2 bases and 8 bases, with 13 bases remaining between them. CDR3 in amino acids: CASSLRWRGDEQFF. In DNA, the CDR3 is TGTGCCAGCAGCTTACGGTGGAGGGGAGATGAGCAGTTCTTC.

The chain is built from TRBV28 and TRBJ2-3; the D is unclear. The germline gives CDR1 MDHEN, CDR2 SYDVKM. The CDR3 covers 13 residues. V shed 5 bases and J shed 3 bases, with 9 bases lying between them. The CDR3 DNA reads as TGTGCCAGCAGTATAGAACTTACAGATACGCAGTATTTT. Encoded protein: CASSIELTDTQYF. Full variable domain (missing parts from reference TRBV28 and TRBJ2-3): DVKVTQSSRYLVKRTGEKVFLECVQDMDHENMFWYRQDPGLGLRLIYFSYDVKMKEKGDIPEGYSVSREKKERFSLILESASTNQTSMYLCASSIELTDTQYFGPGTRLTVL.